In its sample, the clone carrying this T cell receptor (beta chain) was seen a few times. Its specificity is not known. V lost 0 bases and J lost 6, with 11 bases in between. The CDR3 is made up of 15 amino acids. CDR1 and CDR2 (germline): MNHEY, SVGAGI. Sequencing was performed with immunoSEQ multiplex PCR; in TCRdb, only in-frame clones are kept and a portion is missing. This sample has about 11,000 clones, with around 65% found just once. This sample is drawn from a study of immune cell composition in non-small cell lung cancer. In the study overall: Tumours were mainly lung adenocarcinoma or squamous cell carcinoma. The study, taken as a whole, reports: Smoking pack-years did not significantly correlate with tumour TCR-beta clonality. Tumour-reactive clones were not shown to match dominant in vivo tumour clones.

Frozen unsorted single-cell suspensions supplied the genomic DNA. The V gene is TRBV6-5, the J gene TRBJ1-4, with D maybe TRBD1 (6 bases). The sequencing sample was made of lung tumor tissue. This sequence was found in a human donor with non-small cell lung cancer. This CDR3 reads CASSYSGGRYEKLFF. The CDR3 DNA reads as TGTGCCAGCAGTTACTCCGGGGGGCGGTATGAAAAACTGTTTTTT.